This record covers a single TCR beta chain. These data are taken from a study of blood T cell repertoires in COVID-19. Background on the study: Samples of COVID-19 (acute and convalescent) were obtained from the United States, Italy and Spain. Sources were T cells, B-cell-depleted T cells, or PBMCs; the material itself was cDNA or gDNA.

CDR1 and CDR2 from the germline V gene are SGDLS and YYNGEE. This CDR3 has 15 residues. V lost 2 bases and J 3 bases, leaving 14 bases between the germline ends. In the original analysis: Quantification of nucleated cells was approximated via reference gene primer amplification. This table comes from immunoSEQ multiplex PCR, and its TCRdb copy is limited to in-frame clones, with some not included. V and J calls and clone size come straight from that table; D and trimming were deduced from the DNA. The sample lists 200,000 to 250,000 clones; roughly 85% were seen once. Enrolment of Seattle patients took place during active infection, and they were followed longitudinally.

The TCR originated in a man aged 50 or older with COVID-19, enrolled during active disease. The V gene is TRBV9, the J gene TRBJ1-2; a possible D gene is TRBD1 (6 bases). Material for sequencing was peripheral blood. The CDR3 nucleotides read TGTGCCAGCAGCGTGGCCCAGGGGACGGACTATGGCTACACCTTC. As protein: CASSVAQGTDYGYTF.